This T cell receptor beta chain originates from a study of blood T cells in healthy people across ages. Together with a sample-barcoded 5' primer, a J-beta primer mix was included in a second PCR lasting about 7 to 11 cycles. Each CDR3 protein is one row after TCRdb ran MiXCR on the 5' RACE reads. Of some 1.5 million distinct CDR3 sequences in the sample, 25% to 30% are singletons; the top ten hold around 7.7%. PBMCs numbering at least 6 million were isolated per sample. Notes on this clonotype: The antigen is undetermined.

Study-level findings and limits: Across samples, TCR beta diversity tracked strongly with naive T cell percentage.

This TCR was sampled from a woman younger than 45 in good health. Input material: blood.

The CDR3 is CASSFQASGLRELFF. CDR3 nucleotides: TGTGCCAGCAGCTTCCAGGCTAGCGGCCTACGAGAGCTGTTTTTT. The rearrangement joins TRBV7-2 to TRBJ2-2; 7 bases align to TRBD2. The V and J ends lost 3 bases and 11 bases, in that order; junction bases with no gene match: 12. CDR3 length: 15 amino acids. From germline, CDR1 is SGHTA and CDR2 FQGNSA.